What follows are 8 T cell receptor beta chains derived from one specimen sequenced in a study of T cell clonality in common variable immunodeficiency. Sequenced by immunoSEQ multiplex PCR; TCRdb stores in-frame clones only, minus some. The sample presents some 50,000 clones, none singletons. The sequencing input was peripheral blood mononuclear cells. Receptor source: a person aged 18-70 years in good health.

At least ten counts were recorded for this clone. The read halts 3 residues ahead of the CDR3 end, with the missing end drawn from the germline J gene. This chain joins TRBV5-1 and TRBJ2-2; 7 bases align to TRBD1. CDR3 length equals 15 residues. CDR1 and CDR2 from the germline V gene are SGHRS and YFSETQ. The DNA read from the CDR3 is TGCGCCAGCAGCTTTTCCGGGACAGAGGATGAAAAG. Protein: CASSFSGTEDEK. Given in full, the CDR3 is CASSFSGTEDEKLFF.

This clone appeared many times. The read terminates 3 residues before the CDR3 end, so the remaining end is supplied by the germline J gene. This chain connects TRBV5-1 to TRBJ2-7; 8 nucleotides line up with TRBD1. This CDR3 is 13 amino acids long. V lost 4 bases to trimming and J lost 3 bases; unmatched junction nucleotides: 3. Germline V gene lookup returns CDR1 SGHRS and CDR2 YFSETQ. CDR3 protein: CASSGQGYYEQYF. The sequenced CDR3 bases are TGCGCCAGCAGCGGACAGGGATACTACGAG.

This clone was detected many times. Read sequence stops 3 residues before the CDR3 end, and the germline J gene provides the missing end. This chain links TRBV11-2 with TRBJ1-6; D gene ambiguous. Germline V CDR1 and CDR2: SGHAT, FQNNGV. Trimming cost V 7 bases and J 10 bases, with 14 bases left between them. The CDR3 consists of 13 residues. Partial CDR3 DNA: TGTGCCAGCACCACCGACCGTAGCTCACCC. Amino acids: CASTTDRSSP. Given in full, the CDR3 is CASTTDRSSPLHF. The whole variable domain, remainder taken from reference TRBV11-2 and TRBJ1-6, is EAGVAQSPRYKIIEKRQSVAFWCNPISGHATLYWYQQILGQGPKLLIQFQNNGVVDDSQLPKDRFSAERLKGVDSTLKIQPAKLEDSAVYLCASTTDRSSPLHFGNGTRLTVT.

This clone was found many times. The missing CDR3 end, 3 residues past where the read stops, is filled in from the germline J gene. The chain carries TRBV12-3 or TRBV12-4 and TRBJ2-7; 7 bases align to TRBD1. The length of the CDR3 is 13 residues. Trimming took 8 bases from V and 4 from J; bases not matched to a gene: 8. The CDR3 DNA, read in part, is TGTGCCAGCGGCCACGGGACAGCATACGAG. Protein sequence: CASGHGTAYE. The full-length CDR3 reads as CASGHGTAYEQYF.

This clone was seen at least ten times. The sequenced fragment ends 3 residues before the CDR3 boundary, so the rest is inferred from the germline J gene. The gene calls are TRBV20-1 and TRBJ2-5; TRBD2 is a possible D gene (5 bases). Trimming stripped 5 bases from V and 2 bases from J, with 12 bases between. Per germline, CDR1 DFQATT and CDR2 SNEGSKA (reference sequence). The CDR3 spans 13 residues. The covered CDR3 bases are TGCAGTGCTGAAAGGACTGTACAAGAGACC. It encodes CSAERTVQET. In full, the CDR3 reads CSAERTVQETQYF.

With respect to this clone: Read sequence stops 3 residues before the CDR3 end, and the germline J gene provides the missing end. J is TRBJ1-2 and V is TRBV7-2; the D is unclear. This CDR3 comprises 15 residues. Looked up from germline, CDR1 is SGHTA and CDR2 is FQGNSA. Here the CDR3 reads CASSPGLAGGWDYTF. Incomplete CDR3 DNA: TGTGCCAGCAGCCCCGGACTAGCGGGAGGATGGGAC.

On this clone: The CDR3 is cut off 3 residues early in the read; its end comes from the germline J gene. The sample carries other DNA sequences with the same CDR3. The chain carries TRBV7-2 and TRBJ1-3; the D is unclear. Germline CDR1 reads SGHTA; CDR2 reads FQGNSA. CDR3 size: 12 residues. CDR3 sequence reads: CASSITAEQIYF. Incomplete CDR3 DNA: TGTGCCAGCAGCATAACAGCAGAACAG.

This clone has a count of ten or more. Partial CDR3 DNA: TGCAGTGCTAGTCAGGGACTAGCGGGGGGGCCAAGATTCGCAGATACG. Translated: CSASQGLAGGPRFADT. The full CDR3 protein is CSASQGLAGGPRFADTQYF. This sequence joins TRBV20-1 and TRBJ2-3, with TRBD2 matching over 16 bases. The CDR3 end lies 3 residues beyond the end of the read and is filled in from the germline J gene. The CDR3 is 19 residues long. V shed 3 bases and J 4 bases; nucleotides not matched to a gene: 13. Germline assignment: CDR1 DFQATT and CDR2 SNEGSKA (reference sequence).